This is a list of T cell receptor beta chains from one sample in a study of neoadjuvant anti-PD-1 for oral cavity cancer. Libraries were prepared by immunoSEQ multiplex PCR; TCRdb keeps only in-frame clonotypes and omits some of them. The table lists about 14,000 clones, about two thirds of them singletons, with roughly 3.2% in the top ten. The source material was PBMCs, sampled before nivolumab (anti-PD-1) treatment. The receptors stem from a person aged 35-79 years with oral cavity squamous cell carcinoma. Each CDR3 is given with its conserved first and last residue.

v_gene: TRBV18; CDR3aa: CASSPPTGSLYEQYF
v_gene: TRBV4-1; CDR3aa: CASSQREGTNTEAFF
v_gene: TRBV7-4; CDR3aa: CASSLRRGTGGGQPQHF
v_gene: TRBV9; CDR3aa: CASSVEQGRTNEKLFF
v_gene: TRBV7-8; CDR3aa: CASSLRSDHTDTQYF
v_gene: TRBV6-5; CDR3aa: CASSFTGYNEQFF
v_gene: TRBV7-9; CDR3aa: CASSLVPSGGRLAKNIQYF
v_gene: TRBV9; CDR3aa: CASSFTGQYNSPLHF
v_gene: TRBV27; CDR3aa: CASSGLHTGELFF
v_gene: TRBV28; CDR3aa: CASRSAKGYSNQPQHF
v_gene: TRBV6-5; CDR3aa: CASSYLGKYYGYTF
v_gene: TRBV7-8; CDR3aa: CASSLVRQGEASNQPQHF
v_gene: TRBV4-2; CDR3aa: CASSQGVARSPLHF
v_gene: TRBV27; CDR3aa: CASSPSLAGNAEQYF
v_gene: TRBV2; CDR3aa: CASSFRGTGSADTQYF
v_gene: TRBV5-1; CDR3aa: CASSLSNEQFF
v_gene: TRBV28; CDR3aa: CASSFHGTRSYEQYF
v_gene: TRBV10-1; CDR3aa: CASSDRQGFGNEQFF
v_gene: TRBV7-3; CDR3aa: CASSSEAYYSASGITGELFF
v_gene: TRBV30; CDR3aa: CAWSSGQQETQYF
v_gene: TRBV20-1; CDR3aa: CSGLSYNEQFF
v_gene: TRBV19; CDR3aa: CASMLTIPNTGELFF
v_gene: TRBV5-4; CDR3aa: CASSSSPGDETQYF
v_gene: TRBV7-9; CDR3aa: CASSSPGEKLFF
v_gene: TRBV29-1; CDR3aa: CSGGGGPEGEQYF
v_gene: TRBV25-1; CDR3aa: CASSRGGYTEAFF
v_gene: TRBV6-1; CDR3aa: CASRRPSPEAFF
v_gene: TRBV7-3; CDR3aa: CASSSSSGSRGEQFF
v_gene: TRBV9; CDR3aa: CASDTGQRYQETQYF
v_gene: TRBV6-1; CDR3aa: CASRGQALLYGYTF
v_gene: TRBV2; CDR3aa: CASMRDRGASSGYTF
v_gene: TRBV7-9; CDR3aa: CASSIGLAGPLDEQFF
v_gene: TRBV5-1; CDR3aa: CASRQRYLPSSYEQYF
v_gene: TRBV4-2; CDR3aa: CASSPFEKSGADSNQPQHF
v_gene: TRBV30; CDR3aa: CAWKIYRTGLYTF
v_gene: TRBV29-1; CDR3aa: CSVDEGVRNEQFF
v_gene: TRBV13; CDR3aa: CASSLTSSYEQYF
v_gene: TRBV5-8; CDR3aa: CASSFYRGANEKLFF
v_gene: TRBV28; CDR3aa: CASTAGGPYNEQFF
v_gene: TRBV7-3; CDR3aa: CASSLTATTRELFF